The present entry profiles one TCR beta chain with its context. The antigen is not known. In the CD4+ fraction, cells were divided into CD45RA+ naive and CD45RA-negative memory subsets. Losses at the gene ends were 4 bases for V and 7 bases for J; bases not matched to a gene: 12. This CDR3 has 17 residues. CDR1 is SGHRS and CDR2 is YFSETQ in the germline V gene. This specimen comes from a study of shared clonotypes between healthy human individuals. Using approximately 190 ng DNA, approximately 30,000 T cell genomes, the sorted-subset replicate PCRs were run. The method was immunoSEQ multiplex PCR; TCRdb's version includes in-frame clones alone and lacks a portion of them. The table lists over 1.4 million clones, around 97% of them singletons. Findings and caveats of the study: Shared clonotypes: roughly 4.5% naive CD4, under 4% naive CD8, about 2.5% memory CD4, 0.4% to 0.45% memory CD8. Among the subsets, naive ones generally showed larger estimated richness than memory ones.

The sample was naive CD4+ T cells sorted from blood. The subset was: CD45RA+ positively selected. This TCR was sampled from a young man in good health. The chain is built from TRBV5-1 and TRBJ2-1; 12 nucleotides agree with TRBD2. The CDR3 loop reads CASSPSASGRALNEQFF. CDR3 nucleotide sequence: TGCGCCAGCAGCCCCTCCGCTAGCGGGAGGGCGCTAAATGAGCAGTTCTTC.